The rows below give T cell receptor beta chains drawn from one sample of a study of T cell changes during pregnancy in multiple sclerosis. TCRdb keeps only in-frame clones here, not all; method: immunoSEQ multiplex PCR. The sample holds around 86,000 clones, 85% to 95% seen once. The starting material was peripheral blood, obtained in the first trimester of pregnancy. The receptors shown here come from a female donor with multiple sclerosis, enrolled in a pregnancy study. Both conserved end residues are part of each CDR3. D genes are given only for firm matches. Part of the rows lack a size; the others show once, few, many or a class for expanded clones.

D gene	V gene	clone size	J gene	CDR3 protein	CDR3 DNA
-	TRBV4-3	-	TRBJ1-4	CASSSIVAGLAEKLFF	TGCGCCAGCAGCTCAATCGTGGCGGGGTTGGCTGAAAAACTGTTTTTT
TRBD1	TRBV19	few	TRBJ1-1	CASKQGAEAFF	TGTGCCAGTAAACAGGGGGCTGAAGCTTTCTTT
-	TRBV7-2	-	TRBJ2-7	CASSLGQQTEQYF	TGTGCCAGCAGCTTAGGCCAACAGACAGAGCAGTACTTC
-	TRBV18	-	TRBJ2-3	CASSRNEAPTDTQYF	TGTGCCAGCTCGCGCAACGAAGCTCCCACAGATACGCAGTATTTT
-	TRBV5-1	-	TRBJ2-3	CASSFRGGAEDTQYF	TGCGCCAGCAGCTTTAGGGGGGGGGCCGAAGATACGCAGTATTTT
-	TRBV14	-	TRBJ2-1	CASSQAGISYNEQFF	TGTGCCAGCAGCCAGGCGGGTATTAGCTACAATGAGCAGTTCTTC
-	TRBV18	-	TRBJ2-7	CASSAVARRSSYEQYF	TGTGCCAGCTCGGCTGTGGCACGCCGAAGCTCCTACGAGCAGTACTTC
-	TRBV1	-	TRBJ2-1	CTSSRTSGRSSEQFF	TGCACCAGCAGCCGTACTAGCGGGAGATCATCCGAGCAGTTCTTC
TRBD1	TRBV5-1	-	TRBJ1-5	CASSPTGGNQPQHF	TGCGCCAGCAGCCCGACAGGGGGAAATCAGCCCCAGCATTTT
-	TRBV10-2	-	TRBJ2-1	CASSPETRPAFF	TGCGCCAGCAGCCCTGAGACTCGACCCGCGTTCTTC
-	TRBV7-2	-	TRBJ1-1	CASSLRQNEAFF	TGTGCCAGCAGCTTACGACAGAATGAAGCTTTCTTT
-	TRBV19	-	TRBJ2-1	CASSPGAGRYNEQFF	TGTGCCAGTAGCCCTGGGGCGGGACGGTACAATGAGCAGTTCTTC
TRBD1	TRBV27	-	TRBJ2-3	CASTIKGQLGVGTQYF	TGTGCCAGCACGATAAAGGGACAGCTCGGTGTAGGTACGCAGTATTTT
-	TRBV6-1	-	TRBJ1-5	CASFDMGNQPQHF	TGTGCCAGCTTTGACATGGGCAATCAGCCCCAGCATTTT
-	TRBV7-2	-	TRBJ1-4	CASSLDSPNEKLFF	TGTGCCAGCAGCTTAGACAGCCCTAATGAAAAACTGTTTTTT
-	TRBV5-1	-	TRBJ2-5	CASSPEGTGVETQYF	TGCGCCAGCAGCCCGGAGGGGACCGGCGTTGAGACCCAGTACTTC
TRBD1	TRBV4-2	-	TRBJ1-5	CASSRQGGNQPQHF	TGTGCCAGCAGCCGCCAGGGGGGAAATCAGCCCCAGCATTTT
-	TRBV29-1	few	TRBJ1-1	CSVEAGVSEAFF	TGCAGCGTTGAAGCCGGGGTTTCTGAAGCTTTCTTT
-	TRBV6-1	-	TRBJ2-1	CASSPTGDNEQFF	TGTGCCAGCAGCCCGACGGGGGACAATGAGCAGTTCTTC
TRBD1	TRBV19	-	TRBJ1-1	CASIGLGQGRNTEAFF	TGTGCCAGTATCGGGTTGGGACAGGGGAGGAACACTGAAGCTTTCTTT
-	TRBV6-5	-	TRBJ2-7	CASRNPPRGTYEQYF	TGTGCCAGCAGGAACCCCCCCCGGGGGACCTACGAGCAGTACTTC
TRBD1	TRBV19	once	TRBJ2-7	CASSPAGTGTSYEQYF	TGTGCCAGTAGTCCAGCCGGGACAGGGACCTCCTACGAGCAGTACTTC
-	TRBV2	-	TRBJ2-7	CASSQTGEQYF	TGTGCCAGCAGCCAAACAGGGGAGCAGTACTTC
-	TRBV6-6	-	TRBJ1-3	CASSPWLRNSGNTIYF	TGTGCCAGCAGTCCTTGGTTGAGGAACTCTGGAAACACCATATATTTT
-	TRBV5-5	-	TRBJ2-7	CASSVQGNEQYF	TGTGCCAGCAGCGTTCAGGGAAACGAGCAGTACTTC
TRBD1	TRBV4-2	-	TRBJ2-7	CASSQPGTGAYEQYF	TGTGCCAGCAGCCAGCCCGGGACAGGGGCCTACGAGCAGTACTTC
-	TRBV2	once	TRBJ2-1	CASSEVESGKRFF	TGTGCCAGCAGTGAAGTCGAAAGCGGCAAGCGGTTCTTC
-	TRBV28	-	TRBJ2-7	CASKQGGAYEQYF	TGTGCCAGCAAACAGGGGGGGGCCTACGAGCAGTACTTC
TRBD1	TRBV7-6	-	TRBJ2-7	CASSPSKGANEQYF	TGTGCCAGCAGCCCCTCTAAGGGGGCGAACGAGCAGTACTTC
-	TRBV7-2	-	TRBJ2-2	CASNINRGELFF	TGTGCCAGCAACATTAACAGGGGGGAGCTGTTTTTT
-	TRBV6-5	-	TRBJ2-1	CASSYSRVGQGGQFF	TGTGCCAGCAGCTACTCACGGGTGGGTCAGGGAGGGCAGTTCTTC
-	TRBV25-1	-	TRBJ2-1	CASSVLYYEQFF	TGTGCCAGCAGTGTTCTTTATTATGAGCAGTTCTTC
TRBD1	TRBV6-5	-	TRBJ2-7	CASTRTGGGEQYF	TGTGCCAGCACCAGGACAGGGGGCGGCGAGCAGTACTTC
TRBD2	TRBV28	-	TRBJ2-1	CASSFRSGRADNEQFF	TGTGCCAGCAGTTTTCGTAGCGGGAGGGCCGATAATGAGCAGTTCTTC
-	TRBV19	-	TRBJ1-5	CASSMSIQPQHF	TGTGCCAGTAGTATGAGTATTCAGCCCCAGCATTTT
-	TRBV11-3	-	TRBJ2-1	CASSLSWAEDEQFF	TGTGCCAGCAGCTTAAGCTGGGCGGAGGATGAGCAGTTCTTC
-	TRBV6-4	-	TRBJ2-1	CASSEDSSYNEQFF	TGTGCCAGCAGTGAGGACAGCTCCTACAATGAGCAGTTCTTC
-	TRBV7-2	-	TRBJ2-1	CASSSGQKWRDSNEQFF	TGTGCCAGCAGCTCGGGACAGAAATGGAGGGATAGCAATGAGCAGTTCTTC
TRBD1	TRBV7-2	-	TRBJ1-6	CASSLKQGNSPLHF	TGTGCCAGCAGCTTAAAACAGGGGAATTCACCCCTCCACTTT
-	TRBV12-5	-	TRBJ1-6	CASGLGDMRLHF	TGTGCTAGTGGTTTGGGGGACATGCGCCTCCACTTT
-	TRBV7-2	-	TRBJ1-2	CASSLATGSSNYGYTF	TGTGCCAGCAGCTTAGCGACCGGGAGTTCTAACTATGGCTACACCTTC
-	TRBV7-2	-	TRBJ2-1	CASSFRGPSYNEQFF	TGTGCCAGCAGCTTCAGGGGCCCCTCCTACAATGAGCAGTTCTTC